This T cell receptor (beta chain) was profiled in a study of cytomegalovirus exposure and HLA in healthy donors. The CDR3 spans 15 residues. Trimming removed 4 bases from V and 9 bases from J; junction bases left unmatched: 11. Germline lookup yields CDR1 SGHRS and CDR2 YFSETQ. Study findings and constraints: Sequences of the TCR beta chain were said to predict the HLA-A and HLA-B alleles of most subjects accurately. It was taken for granted in presence/absence analyses that sequencing depth across donors was roughly uniform. As was reported, the classifier diagnosed cytomegalovirus status with high specificity and sensitivity. The authors later found TCR association rates varying by HLA locus, with DRB1 most and HLA-C fewest.

PCR was performed using 60 Vbeta and 13 Jbeta primers. The repertoire was sequenced with immunoSEQ multiplex PCR; TCRdb's copy has only in-frame clones and lacks some. The sample contains roughly 100,000 clones, 9.4% of which appear only once. This clone was detected only a few times. Its antigen is undetermined. This same CDR3 is encoded by further DNA sequences in the sample. The source of this sequence is a man in his fifties in good health and CMV-seropositive. Sequenced sample: PBMCs. The rearrangement uses TRBV5-1 and TRBJ2-1; TRBD1 agrees at 9 bases. The CDR3 is CASSPLGQGSSEQFF. The DNA of the CDR3 is TGCGCCAGCAGCCCGTTGGGACAGGGAAGCAGTGAGCAGTTCTTC. The full variable domain, with the rest looked up from reference TRBV5-1 and TRBJ2-1, is KAGVTQTPRYLIKTRGQQVTLSCSPISGHRSVSWYQQTPGQGLQFLFEYFSETQRNKGNFPGRFSGRQFSNSRSEMNVSTLELGDSALYLCASSPLGQGSSEQFFGPGTRLTVL.